This T cell receptor beta chain derives from a study of identical twins. As regards this clonotype: Antigen: not known.

Whole-study findings and limits: The conclusions drew on cross-sectional statistical analysis instead of tracking the same donors.

TCRdb independently ran MiXCR on the 5' RACE reads; one entry per CDR3 protein. Seen here are 210,000 or so distinct CDR3 sequences, more than 15% observed once, and the top ten hold around 40%. The CDR3 has 14 amino acids. Trimming took 3 bases from V and 3 from J, leaving 11 bases between them. Germline V lookup: CDR1 LNHDA, CDR2 SQIVND (reference sequence). These same data were also listed under a study on T cells expressing NK-cell markers.

This sequence originates from a woman under 30 in good health. The genes are TRBV19 and TRBJ1-1; D is unclear. The sample taken for sequencing was CD8+ T cells sorted from blood. CDR3 coding DNA: TGTGCCAGTAGTATGTCTTGGGGTCACACTGAAGCTTTCTTT. Its translation is CASSMSWGHTEAFF.